This TCR beta chain was identified during a study of cytomegalovirus exposure and HLA in healthy donors. Study-level results: When analyzed later, a missense DCLRE1C variant was found to be linked to TCR beta V- and J-gene trimming. Another analysis was done later, and it associated 15,000 to 20,000 TCR beta sequences with HLA alleles at 0.05 false discovery rate. For most TCR beta V segments, an earlier analysis put the productive rate at about 87% or about 30% of the time. Researchers reported from a later analysis that most CMV-associated TCR beta chains appeared HLA-restricted.

The CDR3 covers 16 residues. Germline CDR1 MNHNY, CDR2 SVGAGI (reference sequence). The trim removed 0 bases at V and 2 bases at J, leaving 3 bases unmatched. This clone was detected only a few times. Its matching antigen is unknown. Primers: 60 Vbeta forward and 13 Jbeta reverse. Some clones are missing from TCRdb's copy, which holds only in-frame ones; the method was immunoSEQ multiplex PCR. The data hold some 110,000 clones, with less than 85% observed a single time. The specimen was PBMCs. The receptor was isolated from a man aged 40-49 years in good health and CMV-seropositive. This chain joins TRBV6-6 and TRBJ2-5; 10 bases agree with TRBD2. The CDR3: CASSYSPAGGQETQYF. CDR3 sequence (DNA): TGTGCCAGCAGTTACTCTCCAGCGGGGGGGCAAGAGACCCAGTACTTC.